These 30 T cell receptor beta chains were sequenced from one sample in a study of cytomegalovirus exposure and HLA in healthy donors. Primers included in the PCR were 60 Vbeta and 13 Jbeta primers. Assay used: immunoSEQ multiplex PCR; TCRdb lists only in-frame clones, some missing. The sample lists 90,000 to 150,000 clones; 70% to 85% were seen once. Material: PBMCs. Receptor source: a woman in her fifties or sixties in good health and CMV-seropositive.

This clone was detected a few times. The V call is TRBV6-6, the J call TRBJ2-5, with TRBD1 matching over 8 bases. Losses at the gene ends were 6 bases for V and 8 bases for J; bases not matched to a gene: 5. The germline V gene encodes CDR1 MNHNY and CDR2 SVGAGI (reference sequence). The CDR3 is 12 residues long. CDR3 in DNA: TGTGCCAGCAGGGCGGACAGGGTTACCCAGTACTTC. Its translation is CASRADRVTQYF.

This rearrangement joins TRBV4-3 to TRBJ2-5, with 16 nucleotides matching TRBD2. Germline CDR1 is LGHNA and CDR2 is YSLEER. The CDR3 length is 22 residues. Trimming cost V 2 bases and J 5 bases; bases outside gene matches: 20. The CDR3 DNA is TGCGCCAGCAGCCAAACAGCCAGGCTCCCGGGACTAGCGGGGGGGCGTAGGGAGACCCAGTACTTC. It yields the protein CASSQTARLPGLAGGRRETQYF.

The V call is TRBV19, the J call TRBJ1-5, with D tentatively TRBD1 (6 bases). The CDR3 is made up of 17 amino acids. The germline CDR1 and CDR2 sequences are LNHDA and SQIVND (reference sequence). V gave up 7 bases and J gave up 5 bases, with 24 bases separating them. The CDR3: CASKDSRRLGGYQPQHF. DNA of the CDR3: TGTGCCAGTAAGGACAGCCGCCGATTAGGGGGATATCAGCCCCAGCATTTT. Combining the CDR3 with reference TRBV19 and TRBJ1-5 gives the whole variable domain DGGITQSPKYLFRKEGQNVTLSCEQNLNHDAMYWYRQDPGQGLRLIYYSQIVNDFQKGDIAEGYSVSREKKESFPLTVTSAQKNPTAFYLCASKDSRRLGGYQPQHFGDGTRLSIL.

The rearrangement joins TRBV10-3 to TRBJ2-2, with D unresolved. V lost 5 bases and J 1 base, leaving 11 bases between the germline ends. CDR1 ENHRY and CDR2 SYGVKD come from the germline V gene. The CDR3 consists of 15 residues. CDR3 nucleotide sequence: TGTGCCATCAGTTTTTCAGGTTTGAACACCGGGGAGCTGTTTTTT. Its protein is CAISFSGLNTGELFF.

The CDR3 is CASSYSGQNTGELFF. The CDR3 DNA follows: TGTGCCAGCAGTTACTCTGGACAGAACACCGGGGAGCTGTTTTTT. The rearrangement joins TRBV6-5 to TRBJ2-2; perhaps TRBD1 as D (5 bases). Germline lookup yields CDR1 MNHEY and CDR2 SVGAGI. This CDR3 is 15 amino acids long. The V end was cut by 0 bases, the J end by 1 base, with 6 bases between.

V gene TRBV29-1 combines with J gene TRBJ1-1; 9 bases are shared with TRBD1. Per the germline V gene, CDR1 is SQVTM and CDR2 is ANQGSEA. Losses at the gene ends were 6 bases for V and 4 bases for J; bases not matched to a gene: 6. The CDR3 runs 13 residues. The CDR3 region is CSVDRGGSTEAFF. The CDR3 nucleotides read TGCAGCGTCGACAGGGGGGGTTCCACTGAAGCTTTCTTT.

In this sample, this clone turned up a few times. The DNA of the CDR3 is TGTGCCAGTAGTATAAAGACAGATAGTTCACCCCTCCACTTT. Encoded protein: CASSIKTDSSPLHF. The rearrangement uses TRBV19 and TRBJ1-6, with D maybe TRBD1 (5 bases). The CDR3 consists of 14 residues. V dropped 2 bases and J dropped 9 bases, with 11 bases sitting between them. From germline, CDR1 is LNHDA and CDR2 SQIVND (reference sequence).

This clone was counted only a few times. CDR3 in DNA: TGTGCCTGGAGTGTACTTAGTGGCAGGGGCTTGAATTCACCCCTCCACTTT. It codes for CAWSVLSGRGLNSPLHF. This sequence joins TRBV30 and TRBJ1-6, with D tentatively TRBD1 (6 bases). The ends were cut back, 0 bases at V and 7 bases at J, with 19 bases in the middle. CDR1 and CDR2 from the germline V gene are GTSNPN and SVGIG (reference sequence). The CDR3 runs 17 residues.

CDR3 loop: CSARGGETQYF. The DNA of the CDR3 is TGCAGTGCTAGAGGAGGGGAGACCCAGTACTTC. The chain links TRBV20-1 to TRBJ2-5; TRBD2 might be the D (5 bases). CDR1 is DFQATT, CDR2 SNEGSKA, per germline (reference sequence). The CDR3 totals 11 residues. With 1 base removed from V and 5 bases from J, the gap between germline ends came to 5 bases.

The V gene is TRBV11-3, the J gene TRBJ2-3, with a weak D call TRBD2 (6 bases). The CDR3 consists of 17 residues. CDR1 SGHNT and CDR2 YENEEA come from the germline V gene. Trimming shortened V by 6 bases and J by 4 bases, and 23 bases separated the two germline ends. In nucleotides, the CDR3 is TGTGCCAGCAGTCAAGGGGTATCGGGGGTTGGTGCAGATACGCAGTATTTT. Amino acid sequence: CASSQGVSGVGADTQYF.

This rearrangement joins TRBV5-6 to TRBJ2-3, with D perhaps TRBD1 (5 bases). Germline-derived CDR1 and CDR2 are SGHDT and YYEEEE. Trimming removed 0 bases from V and 5 bases from J, with 10 bases in between. The CDR3 is 14 amino acids. The CDR3 DNA is TGTGCCAGCAGCTTGGTACAGACAGTAGATACGCAGTATTTT. Amino acids: CASSLVQTVDTQYF.

The chain combines TRBV30 with TRBJ2-7, with 8 bases identical to TRBD1. Germline loops: CDR1 GTSNPN, CDR2 SVGIG (reference sequence). CDR3 length equals 14 residues. V lost 3 bases and J lost 4; bases outside the gene matches: 8. The CDR3 DNA reads TGTGCCTGGAGGAGGACAGGGACAACTTACGAGCAGTACTTC. It yields the protein CAWRRTGTTYEQYF.

CDR3 sequence (DNA): TGCGCCAGCAGCCGGACAGGGGGCACTGCTAACAATGAGCAGTTCTTC. Residues: CASSRTGGTANNEQFF. This chain joins TRBV4-3 and TRBJ2-1; 11 nucleotides match TRBD1. Germline lookup yields CDR1 LGHNA and CDR2 YSLEER. Trimming cost V 4 bases and J 5 bases; bases outside gene matches: 7. The CDR3 spans 16 residues.

The rearrangement uses TRBV28 and TRBJ2-1; the match to TRBD2 covers 8 bases. The trim removed 7 bases at V and 2 bases at J, leaving 4 bases unmatched. The CDR3 loop spans 14 amino acids. CDR1 is MDHEN, CDR2 SYDVKM, per germline. This CDR3 reads CASNSGSAYNEQFF. CDR3 DNA sequence: TGTGCCAGCAACAGCGGGAGCGCCTACAATGAGCAGTTCTTC.

This chain joins TRBV4-1 and TRBJ1-4; perhaps TRBD1 as D (6 bases). The CDR3 sequence is 15 residues long. Germline values: CDR1 MGHRA, CDR2 YSYEKL. V was pared by 1 base and J by 4 bases, with 10 bases between. The CDR3 region is CASSQAGQINEKLFF. In DNA form, the CDR3 reads TGCGCCAGCAGCCAAGCTGGACAGATTAATGAAAAACTGTTTTTT.

The chain is built from TRBV6-1 and TRBJ1-5; D possibly corresponds to TRBD1 (5 bases). From germline, CDR1 is MNHNS and CDR2 SASEGT. Trimming took 2 bases from V and 5 from J, leaving 16 bases between them. The CDR3 consists of 16 residues. The CDR3 DNA sequence: TGTGCCAGCAGTGAATGGTCGGGGGTCCGCTATCAGCCCCAGCATTTT. It encodes CASSEWSGVRYQPQHF.

This clone appeared a few times. The rearrangement uses TRBV19 and TRBJ2-5, with TRBD2 matching 12 bases. Germline CDR1 and CDR2: LNHDA and SQIVND (reference sequence). The trim removed 3 bases at V and 4 bases at J, leaving 6 bases unmatched. The CDR3 has 16 residues. The CDR3 loop is CASSIFPSGGAETQYF. The DNA for the CDR3 is TGTGCCAGTAGTATTTTCCCTAGCGGGGGGGCAGAGACCCAGTACTTC.

The V gene is TRBV28, the J gene TRBJ1-1; D remains unclear. CDR3 length: 12 amino acids. Trimming cost V 7 bases and J 0 bases, with 6 bases left between them. CDR1 and CDR2 (germline): MDHEN, SYDVKM. The CDR3 is CASKEVNTEAFF. As DNA, the CDR3 is TGTGCCAGCAAAGAGGTGAACACTGAAGCTTTCTTT. The entire variable domain, with the rest obtained from reference TRBV28 and TRBJ1-1, is as follows: DVKVTQSSRYLVKRTGEKVFLECVQDMDHENMFWYRQDPGLGLRLIYFSYDVKMKEKGDIPEGYSVSREKKERFSLILESASTNQTSMYLCASKEVNTEAFFGQGTRLTVV.

The CDR3 region is CASSVFEGANTEAFF. The CDR3 coding sequence is TGTGCCAGCAGCGTATTCGAGGGGGCGAACACTGAAGCTTTCTTT. This chain uses TRBV9 with TRBJ1-1; TRBD1 matches at 7 bases. V dropped 1 base and J dropped 1; count of bases not matched to a gene: 4. Germline lookup yields CDR1 SGDLS and CDR2 YYNGEE. The CDR3 contains 15 residues. Full variable domain (outside the CDR3, taken from reference TRBV9 and TRBJ1-1): DSGVTQTPKHLITATGQRVTLRCSPRSGDLSVYWYQQSLDQGLQFLIQYYNGEERAKGNILERFSAQQFPDLHSELNLSSLELGDSALYFCASSVFEGANTEAFFGQGTRLTVV.

There are a few counts of this clone. The V and J genes are TRBV2 and TRBJ2-3, with 10 bases fitting TRBD2. The V segment lost 2 bases and the J segment 6 bases; nucleotides outside the gene matches: 5. The CDR3 contains 15 residues. Germline assignment: CDR1 SNHLY and CDR2 FYNNEI. Here the CDR3 DNA reads TGTGCCAGCAGTGAATCTAGCGGGGGAATGGATACGCAGTATTTT. Its protein product is CASSESSGGMDTQYF.

This sequence joins TRBV28 and TRBJ2-7; 9 positions match TRBD1. The CDR3 is 15 residues long. CDR1 is MDHEN, CDR2 SYDVKM, per germline. The V segment lost 4 bases and the J segment 2 bases; nucleotides outside the gene matches: 6. The CDR3 DNA follows: TGTGCCAGCAGTTGGGCCGGGACAGGGACCTACGAGCAGTACTTC. Translating it yields CASSWAGTGTYEQYF.

The CDR3, as DNA: TGTGCCAGCAGCCAAGACCCAGCGGGGGGTGGGGAGACCCAGTACTTC. Translated, it gives CASSQDPAGGGETQYF. The chain joins TRBV4-2 to TRBJ2-5; TRBD2 agrees at 9 bases. There are 16 residues in the CDR3. V lost 0 bases and J lost 5; bases outside the gene matches: 7. Germline V gene sequence: CDR1 LGHNA, CDR2 YNFKEQ.

V and J are TRBV4-1 and TRBJ1-1, with D unresolved. The V gene lost 5 bases and the J gene lost 9 bases, with 16 bases spanning the gap. Per the germline V gene, CDR1 is MGHRA and CDR2 is YSYEKL. This CDR3 contains 13 residues. The CDR3 spells CASSVSGVGKAFF. In nucleotides, the CDR3 is TGCGCCAGCAGCGTATCCGGGGTTGGAAAAGCTTTCTTT.

The chain has TRBV28 and TRBJ1-1; TRBD1 matches 7 bases. This CDR3 is built from 13 residues. The junction had 7 bases not matched to a gene; V was cut back by 8 bases and J by 4 bases. The V gene's germline CDR1 is MDHEN and CDR2 SYDVKM. The CDR3 DNA reads TGTGCCAGCCACCGGGCAGGGGGCACTGAAGCTTTCTTT. Translation gives CASHRAGGTEAFF. The variable domain in full, with the rest retrieved from reference TRBV28 and TRBJ1-1, is DVKVTQSSRYLVKRTGEKVFLECVQDMDHENMFWYRQDPGLGLRLIYFSYDVKMKEKGDIPEGYSVSREKKERFSLILESASTNQTSMYLCASHRAGGTEAFFGQGTRLTVV.

The chain joins TRBV4-3 to TRBJ2-1; D possibly corresponds to TRBD2 (5 bases). The CDR3 extends over 16 amino acids. CDR1 is LGHNA and CDR2 is YSLEER in the germline V gene. Trimming cost V 4 bases and J 6 bases, with 19 bases left between them. The CDR3 nucleotides read TGCGCCAGCAGCCCCCTTCTCCGGACTGTCGCCAATGAGCAGTTCTTC. Protein: CASSPLLRTVANEQFF.

The table lists this clone with a few counts. This chain connects TRBV7-8 to TRBJ2-2; weak D call: TRBD2 (5 bases). The CDR3 is made up of 15 amino acids. Trimming cost V 5 bases and J 6 bases, with 16 bases left between them. CDR1 and CDR2 from the germline V gene are SGHVS and FQNEAQ. The CDR3 loop reads CASSPLPLASGELFF. DNA for the CDR3: TGTGCCAGCAGCCCCCTACCCCTAGCCTCCGGGGAGCTGTTTTTT.

V gene TRBV10-1 combines with J gene TRBJ1-2; possibly TRBD1 for D (5 bases). CDR3 length: 17 amino acids. Trimming stripped 7 bases from V and 6 bases from J, with 27 bases between. The germline V gene has CDR1 WNHNN and CDR2 SYGVQD (reference sequence). CDR3 coding DNA: TGCGCCAGCAATCCCGTACGCCCACCCCGGGGAGGGGATGGCTACACCTTC. It encodes CASNPVRPPRGGDGYTF.

V gene TRBV28 combines with J gene TRBJ1-2, with unresolved D. V was trimmed by 8 bases and J by 6 bases, leaving 10 bases between them. The CDR3 runs 11 residues. CDR1 and CDR2 from the germline V gene are MDHEN and SYDVKM. CDR3 sequence reads: CASGTVNGYTF. The CDR3 region has the DNA TGTGCCAGCGGTACGGTGAATGGCTACACCTTC.

The chain carries TRBV19 and TRBJ2-7; 14 bases are a match to TRBD2. Trimming took 7 bases from V and 3 from J; bases not matched to a gene: 11. The CDR3 extends over 17 amino acids. CDR1 is LNHDA, CDR2 SQIVND, per germline (reference sequence). Here the CDR3 DNA reads TGTGCCAGTAAGAAGGGGACTAGCGGGAGAGGCAGCTACGAGCAGTACTTC. As protein: CASKKGTSGRGSYEQYF.

The CDR3 DNA is TGCGCCAGCAGCTTGGCGGCAGGTCTGACCGGGGAGCTGTTTTTT. Its protein is CASSLAAGLTGELFF. The genes are TRBV5-1 and TRBJ2-2, with no clear D. Germline CDR1 is SGHRS and CDR2 is YFSETQ. The CDR3 is 15 amino acids. The ends were cut back, 0 bases at V and 5 bases at J, with 11 bases in the middle.